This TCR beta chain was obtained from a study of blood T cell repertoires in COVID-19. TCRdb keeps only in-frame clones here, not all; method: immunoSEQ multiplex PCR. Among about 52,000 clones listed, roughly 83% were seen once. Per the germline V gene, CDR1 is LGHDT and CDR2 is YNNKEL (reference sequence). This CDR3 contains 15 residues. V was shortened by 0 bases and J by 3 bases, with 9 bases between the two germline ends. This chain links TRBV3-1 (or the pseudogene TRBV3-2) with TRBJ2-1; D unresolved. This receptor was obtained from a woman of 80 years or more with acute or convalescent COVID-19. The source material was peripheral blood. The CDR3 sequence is CASSQEQAYYNEQFF. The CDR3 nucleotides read TGTGCCAGCAGCCAAGAGCAGGCCTACTACAATGAGCAGTTCTTC.